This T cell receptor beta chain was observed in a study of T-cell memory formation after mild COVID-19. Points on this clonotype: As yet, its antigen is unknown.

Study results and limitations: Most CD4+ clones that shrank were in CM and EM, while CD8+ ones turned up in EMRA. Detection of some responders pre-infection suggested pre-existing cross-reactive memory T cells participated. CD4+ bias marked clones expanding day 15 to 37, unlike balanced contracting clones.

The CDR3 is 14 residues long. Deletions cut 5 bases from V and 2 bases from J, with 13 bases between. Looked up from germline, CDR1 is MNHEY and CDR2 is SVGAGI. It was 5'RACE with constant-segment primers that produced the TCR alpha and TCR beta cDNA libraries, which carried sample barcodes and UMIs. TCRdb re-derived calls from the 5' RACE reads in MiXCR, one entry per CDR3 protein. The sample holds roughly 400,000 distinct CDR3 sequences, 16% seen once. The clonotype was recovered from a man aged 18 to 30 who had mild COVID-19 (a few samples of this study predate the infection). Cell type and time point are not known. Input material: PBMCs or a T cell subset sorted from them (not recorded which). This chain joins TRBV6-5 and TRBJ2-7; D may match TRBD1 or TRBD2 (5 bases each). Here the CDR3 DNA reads TGTGCCAGCAGTAACCGGGACGCGGCCTACGAGCAGTACTTC. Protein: CASSNRDAAYEQYF.